This TCR beta chain was retrieved from a study of shared clonotypes between healthy human individuals. Notes on the study in general: Among non-shared clonotypes, generation probabilities were lower than among those shared by all four donors. Rarefaction curves obtained for sorted subsets showed sequencing incomplete despite large depth.

Note on this clone: The target antigen is unknown.

The CDR3 runs 16 residues. Germline values: CDR1 WNHNN, CDR2 SYGVQD (reference sequence). Trimming stripped 4 bases from V and 0 bases from J, with 13 bases between. Authors' processing steps: Filtering differed for immunoSEQ, which gave only junction sequences without quality scores. The assay was immunoSEQ multiplex PCR, and TCRdb's table has in-frame clones only and misses some. V, J and clone size were drawn from that table, and D and trimming were deduced from the DNA. The sample holds 2 million to 2.5 million clones, 90% to 96% seen once. This sequence joins TRBV10-1 and TRBJ1-5; D not resolved. The sequence came from a young man in good health. What was sequenced was naive CD4+ T cells sorted from blood. Documented subset: CD45RA+ positively selected. The CDR3 DNA reads TGCGCCAGCAGTGTACCCGGACTAGATAGCAATCAGCCCCAGCATTTT. Translated, it gives CASSVPGLDSNQPQHF.